These 27 T cell receptor beta chains were all obtained from the same sample, sequenced in a study of shared clonotypes between healthy human individuals. Assay: immunoSEQ multiplex PCR; the TCRdb copy retains only in-frame clones and omits some. This table has approximately 500,000 clones, 95% to 97% appearing once. The sample comprised naive CD4+ T cells sorted from blood. Subset of the sample: CD45RA+ positively selected. The receptors here all came from a woman under 40 in good health.

V is TRBV7-9 and J is TRBJ2-7; D perhaps matches TRBD2 (5 bases). Trimming cost V 5 bases and J 4 bases, with 21 bases left between them. CDR3 length equals 16 residues. The V gene's germline CDR1 is SEHNR and CDR2 FQNEAQ (reference sequence). CDR3 coding DNA: TGTGCCAGCAGCCCCCCCGGCCTACTCGGCGGGTACGAGCAGTACTTC. Translating gives CASSPPGLLGGYEQYF.

The chain has TRBV7-3 and TRBJ2-2, with 11 bases that match TRBD2. The V gene's germline CDR1 is SGHTA and CDR2 FQGTGA. CDR3 length: 15 amino acids. Trimming cost V 2 bases and J 9 bases; bases outside gene matches: 5. Written as DNA, the CDR3 is TGTGCCAGCAGCTTAGGAACTAGCGGGAGTAGGGAGCTGTTTTTT. This gives the protein CASSLGTSGSRELFF.

J is TRBJ2-7 and V is TRBV30; 13 bases are shared with TRBD2. The CDR3 spans 14 residues. V lost 3 bases and J lost 4; bases outside the gene matches: 3. Germline CDR1 GTSNPN, CDR2 SVGIG (reference sequence). The CDR3 coding sequence is TGTGCCTGGAGCGGACTAGCGGGAGATTACGAGCAGTACTTC. Protein product: CAWSGLAGDYEQYF.

The chain links TRBV5-4 to TRBJ2-5; 7 positions agree with TRBD1. CDR1 is SGHNT, CDR2 YYREEE, per germline (reference sequence). The trim removed 0 bases at V and 12 bases at J, leaving 5 bases unmatched. This CDR3 is built from 12 residues. DNA for the CDR3: TGTGCCAGCAGCTTGGATCGTACAGGGGAGTACTTC. Its protein product is CASSLDRTGEYF.

Here the CDR3 reads CASRPPGQPYEQYF. The DNA for the CDR3 is TGTGCCAGCAGACCACCGGGACAGCCCTACGAGCAGTACTTC. The V and J genes are TRBV27 and TRBJ2-7, with TRBD1 matching 7 bases. The trim removed 6 bases at V and 2 bases at J, leaving 7 bases unmatched. The CDR3 has 14 residues. Germline CDR1 is MNHEY and CDR2 is SMNVEV (reference sequence).

The genes are TRBV7-9 and TRBJ1-6; no clear D. The CDR3 extends over 13 amino acids. Germline lookup yields CDR1 SEHNR and CDR2 FQNEAQ (reference sequence). Trimming took 5 bases from V and 9 from J, leaving 11 bases between them. CDR3 sequence (DNA): TGTGCCAGCAGCCCTGTATCGTCTTCACCCCTCCACTTT. Encoded protein: CASSPVSSSPLHF.

The gene calls are TRBV15 and TRBJ2-6, with TRBD1 as a possible D gene (6 bases). CDR1 and CDR2 (germline): LNHNV, YYDKDF (reference sequence). Trimming removed 4 bases from V and 1 base from J, with 17 bases in between. CDR3 length: 18 residues. In DNA form, the CDR3 reads TGTGCCACCAGCAAGGACCGGGACACTGGTTCTGGGGCCAACGTCCTGACTTTC. Its protein is CATSKDRDTGSGANVLTF.

The genes are TRBV6-1 and TRBJ2-7; a possible D gene is TRBD1 (6 bases). The CDR3 extends over 13 amino acids. Germline-derived CDR1 and CDR2 are MNHNS and SASEGT. Trimming cost V 6 bases and J 2 bases, with 11 bases left between them. The CDR3 DNA follows: TGTGCCAGCAGCCTCAGGGGCCCCTACGAGCAGTACTTC. Amino acids: CASSLRGPYEQYF.

The chain links TRBV4-1 to TRBJ1-1; TRBD1 agrees at 8 bases. The CDR3 runs 14 residues. Losses at the gene ends were 1 base for V and 3 bases for J; bases not matched to a gene: 1. CDR1 is MGHRA and CDR2 is YSYEKL in the germline V gene. The CDR3 sequence: CASSQGQGYTEAFF. As DNA, the CDR3 is TGCGCCAGCAGCCAAGGACAGGGGTACACTGAAGCTTTCTTT.

The V gene is TRBV6-5, the J gene TRBJ1-1; no firm D call. The ends were cut back, 7 bases at V and 1 base at J, with 13 bases in the middle. Germline CDR1 is MNHEY and CDR2 is SVGAGI. The CDR3 totals 14 residues. CDR3 protein: CASTLTKGNTEAFF. In DNA, the CDR3 is TGTGCCAGCACCTTGACAAAGGGGAACACTGAAGCTTTCTTT.

The gene calls are TRBV6-6 and TRBJ1-1, with 7 bases matching TRBD1. The CDR3 is 15 residues long. V lost 6 bases and J lost 4; bases outside the gene matches: 11. Looked up from germline, CDR1 is MNHNY and CDR2 is SVGAGI (reference sequence). The CDR3 sequence is CASSSGQDLGTEAFF. CDR3 nucleotides: TGTGCCAGCAGCTCCGGACAGGACCTGGGCACTGAAGCTTTCTTT.

The rearrangement links TRBV4-1 to TRBJ1-2; D is ambiguous. The CDR3 sequence is 14 residues long. The V end lost 3 bases, the J end lost 0 bases, and 8 bases lay between the germline ends. The V gene's germline CDR1 is MGHRA and CDR2 YSYEKL. CDR3 nucleotide sequence: TGCGCCAGCAGCCACGCTTTAGCTAACTATGGCTACACCTTC. It translates to CASSHALANYGYTF.

This sequence joins TRBV30 and TRBJ1-5; D is possibly TRBD1 (5 bases). Germline V gene lookup returns CDR1 GTSNPN and CDR2 SVGIG (reference sequence). V was cut by 3 bases and J by 3 bases, with 12 bases left in between. The CDR3 runs 14 residues. CDR3 region: CAWRGLGYNQPQHF. The CDR3 DNA reads as TGTGCCTGGAGGGGGCTCGGATACAATCAGCCCCAGCATTTT.

J is TRBJ1-1 and V is TRBV2; 8 bases line up with TRBD1. Germline trimming cut 8 bases from V and 4 bases from J; bases unmatched to any gene: 9. The CDR3 length is 14 residues. Germline V CDR1 and CDR2: SNHLY, FYNNEI. DNA of the CDR3: TGTGCCAGCGGGGAGCAGGGGGCAGTCACTGAAGCTTTCTTT. This sequence encodes CASGEQGAVTEAFF.

The V and J genes are TRBV2 and TRBJ2-5; no clear D. V was cut by 5 bases and J by 2 bases, with 0 bases left in between. The CDR3 has 10 amino acids. Germline CDR1 SNHLY, CDR2 FYNNEI. The CDR3 DNA follows: TGTGCCAGCAGTCAAGAGACCCAGTACTTC. It translates to CASSQETQYF.

The chain joins TRBV2 to TRBJ2-3; 7 nucleotides agree with TRBD2. Germline V gene lookup returns CDR1 SNHLY and CDR2 FYNNEI. The V and J ends lost 6 bases and 2 bases, in that order; junction bases with no gene match: 5. This CDR3 spans 14 amino acids. CDR3 nucleotides: TGTGCCAGCAGCGGGGGGATATCCACAGATACGCAGTATTTT. It is translated as CASSGGISTDTQYF. Complete variable domain (other parts from reference TRBV2 and TRBJ2-3): EPEVTQTPSHQVTQMGQEVILRCVPISNHLYFYWYRQILGQKVEFLVSFYNNEISEKSEIFDDQFSVERPDGSNFTLKIRSTKLEDSAMYFCASSGGISTDTQYFGPGTRLTVL.

The rearrangement links TRBV4-1 to TRBJ1-4; unclear D gene. Trimming took off 4 bases at V and 6 bases at J, with 9 bases between the two ends. This CDR3 has 13 amino acids. Per germline, CDR1 MGHRA and CDR2 YSYEKL. DNA for the CDR3: TGCGCCAGCAGCCTGGCCAATCATGAAAAACTGTTTTTT. Translated: CASSLANHEKLFF.

The V and J genes are TRBV19 and TRBJ1-6; the D gene is possibly TRBD1 (5 bases). Trimming stripped 10 bases from V and 2 bases from J, with 12 bases between. The CDR3 contains 14 residues. Looked up from germline, CDR1 is LNHDA and CDR2 is SQIVND (reference sequence). The CDR3 region has the DNA TGTGCCACCACGCGGGGGACCTATAATTCACCCCTCCACTTT. Its translation: CATTRGTYNSPLHF.

The genes are TRBV10-1 and TRBJ2-5; TRBD1 is a possible D gene (5 bases). The CDR3 is made up of 16 amino acids. Trimming left V 2 bases short and J 0 bases short, with 13 bases between. The V gene's germline CDR1 is WNHNN and CDR2 SYGVQD (reference sequence). The chain's CDR3 is CASSEGAGQNQETQYF. CDR3 nucleotide sequence: TGCGCCAGCAGTGAGGGGGCTGGGCAGAACCAAGAGACCCAGTACTTC.

The chain joins TRBV11-2 to TRBJ2-7, with TRBD2 identical over 11 bases. In germline, CDR1 is SGHAT, CDR2 FQNNGV. J was trimmed by 4 bases and V by 6 bases; bases with no gene match: 17. The CDR3 spans 18 residues. The chain's CDR3 is CASRRGVGLAETGYEQYF. The CDR3 bases are TGTGCCAGCAGACGAGGCGTGGGACTAGCGGAGACGGGGTACGAGCAGTACTTC.

The genes are TRBV9 and TRBJ2-5; 8 positions match TRBD2. V trimming: 4 bases; J trimming: 2 bases; junction bases outside the gene matches: 7. Germline CDR1 reads SGDLS; CDR2 reads YYNGEE. CDR3 length: 15 residues. The CDR3 loop reads CASSKRTSGQETQYF. The DNA for the CDR3 is TGTGCCAGCAGCAAAAGAACTAGCGGTCAAGAGACCCAGTACTTC.

The chain employs TRBV5-1 and TRBJ1-4; 7 bases match TRBD1. CDR1 and CDR2 (germline): SGHRS, YFSETQ. This CDR3 comprises 16 residues. The trim removed 4 bases at V and 7 bases at J, leaving 13 bases unmatched. CDR3 sequence (DNA): TGCGCCAGCAGCCAAGACCCGACAGGGATGAGTGAAAAACTGTTTTTT. Its protein product is CASSQDPTGMSEKLFF. The full variable domain, rest sourced from reference TRBV5-1 and TRBJ1-4, is KAGVTQTPRYLIKTRGQQVTLSCSPISGHRSVSWYQQTPGQGLQFLFEYFSETQRNKGNFPGRFSGRQFSNSRSEMNVSTLELGDSALYLCASSQDPTGMSEKLFFGSGTQLSVL.

This chain connects TRBV27 to TRBJ1-2; tentatively, D is TRBD1 (6 bases). CDR3 length equals 16 residues. Germline CDR1 MNHEY, CDR2 SMNVEV (reference sequence). With 5 bases removed from V and 8 bases from J, the gap between germline ends came to 24 bases. The CDR3 sequence is CASSGGRDKAPRGYTF. The CDR3 DNA reads TGTGCCAGCAGTGGGGGCCGGGACAAAGCTCCCCGGGGCTACACCTTC.

The gene calls are TRBV28 and TRBJ1-1, with D possibly TRBD1 on 5 matching bases. The germline V and J ends were trimmed by 8 bases and 3 bases, with 10 bases remaining between them. Germline V CDR1 and CDR2: MDHEN, SYDVKM. The CDR3 spans 12 residues. The CDR3 loop is CASLRVYTEAFF. The CDR3 DNA reads as TGTGCCAGCCTCAGGGTGTACACTGAAGCTTTCTTT. Full variable domain (remainder filled in from reference TRBV28 and TRBJ1-1): DVKVTQSSRYLVKRTGEKVFLECVQDMDHENMFWYRQDPGLGLRLIYFSYDVKMKEKGDIPEGYSVSREKKERFSLILESASTNQTSMYLCASLRVYTEAFFGQGTRLTVV.

The chain recombines TRBV4-1 with TRBJ1-4; unclear D gene. V dropped 1 base and J dropped 4 bases, with 13 bases sitting between them. This CDR3 comprises 16 residues. Germline CDR1 and CDR2: MGHRA and YSYEKL. The CDR3 sequence is CASSQGAGRINEKLFF. The DNA for the CDR3 is TGCGCCAGCAGCCAAGGGGCAGGCAGGATTAATGAAAAACTGTTTTTT.

This clone appeared a single time. The chain couples TRBV28 to TRBJ1-2; D possibly corresponds to TRBD1 (5 bases). Germline V CDR1 and CDR2: MDHEN, SYDVKM. Trimming stripped 4 bases from V and 7 bases from J, with 16 bases between. This CDR3 spans 14 amino acids. This chain's CDR3 is CASSSPGRGAGYTF. As DNA, the CDR3 is TGTGCCAGCAGTTCTCCTGGGAGGGGCGCTGGCTACACCTTC.

The chain recombines TRBV11-2 with TRBJ2-7, with D unresolved. Germline assignment: CDR1 SGHAT and CDR2 FQNNGV. The CDR3 runs to 14 residues. V dropped 3 bases and J dropped 2 bases, with 11 bases sitting between them. Here the CDR3 DNA reads TGTGCCAGCAGCTTTGCAGCAGGCCCCTACGAGCAGTACTTC. Its protein product is CASSFAAGPYEQYF.